A selection of T cell receptor beta chains follows, all from one sample in a study of technical replicates of blood from a handful of donors. Assay: immunoSEQ multiplex PCR; the TCRdb copy retains only in-frame clones and omits some. The profile shows about 83,000 clones, more than 80% of them singletons. Sequencing was performed on T cells isolated from PBMCs. Source of these receptors: a human donor in good health. Each CDR3 is given with its conserved first and last residue. D genes are given only for firm matches. Size values are once, few and many counts, or a class for expanded clones, and some rows have none.

D gene,V gene,J gene,clone size,CDR3 protein,CDR3 DNA
TRBD1,TRBV2,TRBJ1-1,.,CASSVRGDTEAFF,TGTGCCAGCAGTGTCAGGGGGGACACTGAAGCTTTCTTT
TRBD2,TRBV9,TRBJ2-5,.,CASSVGLAGGQMYQETQYF,TGTGCCAGCAGCGTAGGATTAGCGGGGGGCCAGATGTACCAAGAGACCCAGTACTTC
.,TRBV6-1,TRBJ2-3,.,CASSERTSTDTQYF,TGTGCCAGCAGCGAGCGGACGAGCACAGATACGCAGTATTTT
TRBD1,TRBV5-1,TRBJ2-7,.,CASSPMTGSEAYEQYF,TGCGCCAGCAGCCCTATGACAGGGTCTGAGGCCTACGAGCAGTACTTC
.,TRBV20-1,TRBJ2-1,.,CSARDGDEQFF,TGCAGTGCTAGAGACGGGGATGAGCAGTTCTTC
.,TRBV28,TRBJ1-4,once,CASSLGGAGAEKLFF,TGTGCCAGCAGTTTGGGGGGGGCGGGCGCAGAAAAACTGTTTTTT
TRBD1,TRBV6-1,TRBJ1-2,.,CASSDGTEVYAF,TGTGCCAGCAGTGATGGGACAGAAGTCTACGCCTTC
TRBD2,TRBV4-2,TRBJ2-3,.,CASSPGWAGGSTDTQYF,TGTGCCAGCAGCCCAGGGTGGGCGGGGGGGAGCACAGATACGCAGTATTTT
TRBD1,TRBV15,TRBJ1-5,.,CATSRGQIQGGRMVPQHF,TGTGCCACCAGCAGAGGACAGATACAGGGGGGCCGGATGGTGCCCCAGCATTTT
TRBD2,TRBV6-6,TRBJ2-7,.,CASSFGGGLHEQYF,TGTGCCAGCAGTTTTGGGGGGGGTCTCCACGAGCAGTACTTC
TRBD1,TRBV4-2,TRBJ2-7,.,CASSLRDRTGFDEQYF,TGTGCCAGCAGCCTACGTGACCGGACAGGGTTTGACGAGCAGTACTTC